The 21 T cell receptor beta chains below all came from one sample that was sequenced in a study of T cell responses to AZD1222 COVID-19 vaccine. Here immunoSEQ multiplex PCR was the method, and the copy in TCRdb shows in-frame clones only, minus some. This table has approximately 70,000 clones, 80% to 85% appearing once. Source: peripheral blood, taken on day 0 of AZD1222 vaccination. The receptors come from an adult in good health.

V usage is TRBV9 and J usage is TRBJ1-2; 7 bases are shared with TRBD1. V shed 3 bases and J 6 bases; nucleotides not matched to a gene: 5. The germline gives CDR1 SGDLS, CDR2 YYNGEE. The CDR3 contains 13 residues. As DNA, the CDR3 is TGTGCCAGCAGCGGGCGGACAGGTCATGGCTACACCTTC. Translation gives CASSGRTGHGYTF.

This clone showed up just once. V is TRBV9 and J is TRBJ1-1; possibly TRBD1 for D (6 bases). There are 15 residues in the CDR3. In germline, CDR1 is SGDLS, CDR2 YYNGEE. The germline V and J ends were trimmed by 2 bases and 7 bases, with 18 bases remaining between them. The CDR3 DNA follows: TGTGCCAGCAGCGTCCTTAACAGGGTTGGGGGTGAAGCTTTCTTT. Protein product: CASSVLNRVGGEAFF.

This chain uses TRBV2 with TRBJ2-1, with a tentative D call TRBD2 (6 bases). CDR3 size: 15 residues. CDR1 and CDR2 from the germline V gene are SNHLY and FYNNEI. Trimming pared 3 bases from V and 3 bases from J, leaving 12 bases between. For the CDR3, the DNA is TGTGCCAGCAGTGAGGAGGGGACGGGCTACAATGAGCAGTTCTTC. The encoded protein is CASSEEGTGYNEQFF.

J is TRBJ2-7 and V is TRBV19, with 7 bases identical to TRBD1. The CDR3 extends over 15 amino acids. Per the germline V gene, CDR1 is LNHDA and CDR2 is SQIVND (reference sequence). With 0 bases clipped from V and 3 bases from J, the junction kept 5 bases outside the gene matches. CDR3 in DNA: TGTGCCAGTAGTATAGAAGGGGGCGCCGGCTACGAGCAGTACTTC. Protein sequence: CASSIEGGAGYEQYF.

The gene calls are TRBV7-6 and TRBJ2-3, with D unresolved. The V and J ends lost 5 bases and 1 base respectively, with 16 bases between them. The CDR3 sequence is 16 residues long. Germline V lookup: CDR1 SGHVS, CDR2 FNYEAQ. CDR3 residues: CASSRYRAKGTDTQYF. Here the CDR3 DNA reads TGTGCCAGCAGCCGATACCGGGCTAAGGGCACAGATACGCAGTATTTT.

The J gene is TRBJ1-2, the V gene TRBV6-5, with D tentatively TRBD1 (6 bases). V dropped 7 bases and J dropped 8 bases, with 14 bases sitting between them. Germline V gene lookup returns CDR1 MNHEY and CDR2 SVGAGI. The CDR3 runs 12 residues. The CDR3 region is CASTSGVGGYTF. CDR3 nucleotide sequence: TGTGCCAGCACCTCAGGGGTGGGGGGCTACACCTTC.

This clone has only one observation. The chain links TRBV6-1 to TRBJ2-2, with D perhaps matching TRBD1 (7 bases). The CDR3 extends over 16 amino acids. Germline CDR1 reads MNHNS; CDR2 reads SASEGT. The germline V and J ends were trimmed by 1 base and 5 bases, with 14 bases remaining between them. The chain's CDR3 is CASSEGLEGATGELFF. Written as DNA, the CDR3 is TGTGCCAGCAGTGAAGGGTTGGAGGGGGCAACCGGGGAGCTGTTTTTT.

This clone was seen a handful of times. V gene TRBV2 combines with J gene TRBJ2-1, with 7 bases that match TRBD1. This CDR3 has 15 amino acids. Germline CDR1 and CDR2: SNHLY and FYNNEI. V was pared by 7 bases and J by 12 bases, with 18 bases of the junction left unmatched. The CDR3 loop reads CASTPGQLVPGRQFF. CDR3 nucleotide sequence: TGTGCCAGCACTCCGGGACAGCTGGTTCCCGGTCGGCAGTTCTTC.

This chain joins TRBV2 and TRBJ1-5; tentatively, D is TRBD1 (5 bases). Germline V lookup: CDR1 SNHLY, CDR2 FYNNEI. The V end was cut by 3 bases, the J end by 7 bases, with 13 bases between. The CDR3 length is 14 residues. CDR3 nucleotides: TGTGCCAGCAGTGAGTCAGGGTTCGGACAGCCCCAGCATTTT. Amino acids: CASSESGFGQPQHF. Full variable domain (remainder filled in from reference TRBV2 and TRBJ1-5): EPEVTQTPSHQVTQMGQEVILRCVPISNHLYFYWYRQILGQKVEFLVSFYNNEISEKSEIFDDQFSVERPDGSNFTLKIRSTKLEDSAMYFCASSESGFGQPQHFGDGTRLSIL.

This clone was found once. V gene TRBV9 combines with J gene TRBJ2-1; 12 positions match TRBD2. Germline loops: CDR1 SGDLS, CDR2 YYNGEE. The CDR3 extends over 18 amino acids. The V gene end was trimmed by 4 bases and the J gene end by 0 bases; junction bases not matched to a gene: 8. The CDR3 DNA sequence: TGTGCCAGCAGCCCTCGGACTAGCGGGGTTAGCTCCTACAATGAGCAGTTCTTC. Translated: CASSPRTSGVSSYNEQFF.

This clone was observed once. This chain connects TRBV2 to TRBJ2-2; D uncertain. CDR1 SNHLY and CDR2 FYNNEI come from the germline V gene. V lost 3 bases, J lost 4 bases, and 12 bases lay in between. CDR3 size: 15 residues. CDR3: CASSEGSDGTGELFF. Written as DNA, the CDR3 is TGTGCCAGCAGTGAGGGGTCAGATGGCACCGGGGAGCTGTTTTTT.

The chain joins TRBV19 to TRBJ2-5; 10 bases agree with TRBD2. CDR1 is LNHDA, CDR2 SQIVND, per germline (reference sequence). The CDR3 has 15 residues. Trimming at V came to 7 bases and at J to 2 bases, leaving 7 bases not matched to a gene. In nucleotides, the CDR3 is TGTGCCAGTAAAGCAGCGGGGGGGCTTCAAGAGACCCAGTACTTC. Its protein product is CASKAAGGLQETQYF.

The V call is TRBV7-2, the J call TRBJ1-1; 10 bases align to TRBD1. This CDR3 comprises 14 residues. Per the germline V gene, CDR1 is SGHTA and CDR2 is FQGNSA. Trimming took 2 bases from V and 7 from J; bases not matched to a gene: 4. CDR3 in amino acids: CASSLRTGGYEAFF. CDR3 coding DNA: TGTGCCAGCAGCTTACGGACAGGGGGGTATGAAGCTTTCTTT.

The V call is TRBV24-1, the J call TRBJ1-5, with TRBD1 matching over 10 bases. The CDR3 totals 13 residues. Unmatched junction bases numbered 4, after V lost 12 bases and J lost 3 bases. Germline values: CDR1 KGHDR, CDR2 SFDVKD. The chain's CDR3 is CAAGTGVNQPQHF. Written as DNA, the CDR3 is TGTGCCGCCGGGACAGGGGTCAATCAGCCCCAGCATTTT.

The chain employs TRBV9 and TRBJ1-6; D call uncertain. The V gene lost 0 bases and the J gene lost 13 bases, with 23 bases spanning the gap. The CDR3 sequence is 17 residues long. CDR1 is SGDLS and CDR2 is YYNGEE in the germline V gene. CDR3 bases: TGTGCCAGCAGCGTAGCGGCAGTGGCCCAAACGGGTTATCCCCTCCACTTT. Residues: CASSVAAVAQTGYPLHF.

This sequence joins TRBV29-1 and TRBJ2-5; 8 bases align to TRBD1. The CDR3 sequence is 14 residues long. Germline V lookup: CDR1 SQVTM, CDR2 ANQGSEA. V shed 6 bases, J shed 1 base, and the junction held 7 bases outside the gene matches. CDR3 sequence (DNA): TGCAGCGTACCCGACAGGGGAGCCCAAGAGACCCAGTACTTC. Encoded protein: CSVPDRGAQETQYF.

The V gene is TRBV27, the J gene TRBJ2-7; 7 bases match TRBD1. V lost 11 bases, J lost 8 bases, and 12 bases stayed unmatched. Germline CDR1 and CDR2: MNHEY and SMNVEV (reference sequence). The CDR3 extends over 12 amino acids. This chain's CDR3 is CAVRQGPFQQYF. CDR3 nucleotides: TGTGCCGTCCGACAGGGTCCCTTCCAGCAGTACTTC.

V gene TRBV21-1 combines with J gene TRBJ2-7; TRBD1, the D gene given by the table, was not confirmed from the DNA. TRBV21-1 is a recognized pseudogene. The CDR3 consists of 14 residues. The DNA of the CDR3 is TGTGCCAGCTGTGGACAGGGGATAGCCTACGAGCAGTACTTC. It translates to CASCGQGIAYEQYF.

This sequence joins TRBV12-1 and TRBJ2-5. TRBV12-1 is a listed pseudogene. The CDR3 is 16 amino acids. CDR3: CASSFARDRYQETQYF. DNA for the CDR3: TGTGCCAGCAGCTTTGCTAGAGATAGGTACCAAGAGACCCAGTACTTC.

This sequence joins TRBV2 and TRBJ2-5; tentatively, D is TRBD1 (5 bases). Germline assignment: CDR1 SNHLY and CDR2 FYNNEI. This CDR3 is 15 amino acids long. V was shortened by 5 bases and J by 1 base, with 14 bases between the two germline ends. CDR3 residues: CASSFQGSGQETQYF. DNA for the CDR3: TGTGCCAGCAGTTTCCAGGGCAGTGGCCAAGAGACCCAGTACTTC.

The chain carries TRBV5-8 and TRBJ2-2, with D possibly matching TRBD1 (6 bases). The CDR3 spans 15 residues. Germline CDR1 is SGHTS and CDR2 is YDEGEE. The ends were cut back, 9 bases at V and 2 bases at J, with 17 bases in the middle. This CDR3 is CATSRLGQNTGELFF. DNA of the CDR3: TGTGCCACCTCCCGTTTGGGACAAAACACCGGGGAGCTGTTTTTT.